One and the same sample provided the 3 T cell receptor beta chains below, sequenced in a study of blood T cell repertoires in COVID-19 (dated by TCRdb to 2018 to 2020). Library construction relied on the immunoSEQ multiplex PCR assay. Not all clones reach the TCRdb copy of this immuneACCESS table, which keeps in-frame sequences only. Checked studies attribute under half of the gap to unresolved V genes and leave the rest unexplained. The sample table lists about 260,000 clones, 70% to 90% of them with a count of one. The ten largest clones represent 0.65% to 0.8% of the sample. The specimen was peripheral blood. The origin of the receptors is a human donor in a cohort sampled during active COVID-19.

J is TRBJ1-3 and V is TRBV10-3, with D uncertain. Germline CDR1 and CDR2: ENHRY and SYGVKD. The CDR3 has 14 residues. Trimming removed 2 bases at V and 2 bases at J, with 7 bases between. This chain's CDR3 is CAISENIPGNTIYF. CDR3 nucleotides: TGTGCCATCAGTGAGAACATACCTGGAAACACCATATATTTT.

The V gene is TRBV19, the J gene TRBJ2-7; no clear D. Germline CDR1 reads LNHDA; CDR2 reads SQIVND (reference sequence). The CDR3 has 13 amino acids. Trimming took 10 bases from V and 0 from J, leaving 13 bases between them. This CDR3 is CATTPDISYEQYF. CDR3 sequence (DNA): TGTGCCACGACCCCTGACATCTCCTACGAGCAGTACTTC.

This sequence joins TRBV9 and TRBJ2-3; 11 bases are shared with TRBD2. Germline V lookup: CDR1 SGDLS, CDR2 YYNGEE. V gave up 0 bases and J gave up 4 bases; unmatched junction bases: 7. The CDR3 is 17 residues long. DNA of the CDR3: TGTGCCAGCAGCGTAGCTGGTACTAGCGGGAGCCCAGATACGCAGTATTTT. This codes for CASSVAGTSGSPDTQYF.